Following are 18 T cell receptor beta chains from one sample sequenced in a study of Graves' ophthalmopathy and Graves' hyperthyroidism. RNA served as the template for amplifying TCR beta CDR3 regions. The authors performed first-round RT-PCR with HTBI primers and then a second-round multiplex PCR. TCRdb passed the multiplex PCR reads through MiXCR, listing each CDR3 protein once. The repertoire holds some 1.1 million distinct CDR3 sequences, with roughly two fifths as singletons. The sequenced sample consisted of peripheral blood or thyroid tissue (not recorded which). The origin of the receptors is an adult man with Graves' hyperthyroidism.

Note on this clonotype: An end of the junction differs from the germline gene, which may be a read error. This chain links TRBV10-2 with TRBJ1-5; 7 positions agree with TRBD1. The V gene's germline CDR1 is WSHSY and CDR2 SAAADI. There are 14 residues in the CDR3. The CDR3 DNA follows: TGTGCCAGCAGAGCCTCAGGGGGAGGCCAGCCCCAGCATTTT. It encodes CASRASGGGQPQHF.

CDR3 bases: TGTGCCAGTAGTATAGCGGGAACTGATGAGCAGCCCCAGCATTTT. This codes for CASSIAGTDEQPQHF. V and J are TRBV19 and TRBJ1-5, with D hard to call. This CDR3 is built from 15 residues. V lost 1 base and J 7 bases, leaving 14 bases between the germline ends. The germline V gene encodes CDR1 LNHDA and CDR2 SQIVND (reference sequence).

This clonotype was detected only a few times. The genes are TRBV5-5 and TRBJ1-5; D not certain. Germline assignment: CDR1 SGHKS and CDR2 YYEKEE (reference sequence). This CDR3 is 16 amino acids long. V gave up 4 bases and J gave up 2 bases, with 16 bases separating them. CDR3 nucleotide sequence: TGTGCCAGCAGCCGGCGTGGAGGGTCGGGCAATCAGCCCCAGCATTTT. As protein: CASSRRGGSGNQPQHF.

In its sample, this clonotype was seen many times. J is TRBJ1-2 and V is TRBV12-3 or TRBV12-4; TRBD1 matches at 9 bases. The V and J ends lost 5 bases and 8 bases, in that order; junction bases with no gene match: 15. This CDR3 spans 16 amino acids. This chain's CDR3 is CASSHTTGGGKQGYTF. Here the CDR3 DNA reads TGTGCCAGCAGTCACACAACAGGGGGCGGGAAACAGGGCTACACCTTC.

V gene TRBV15 combines with J gene TRBJ1-2, with D uncertain. The V end lost 5 bases, the J end lost 5 bases, and 15 bases lay between the germline ends. In germline, CDR1 is LNHNV, CDR2 YYDKDF (reference sequence). This CDR3 has 14 residues. The CDR3 coding sequence is TGTGCCACCAGCGCCGAGCACCAGCCTTATGGCTACACCTTC. Translation gives CATSAEHQPYGYTF.

The chain combines TRBV12-3 or TRBV12-4 with TRBJ1-6; 7 nucleotides line up with TRBD1. The CDR3 has 15 residues. The ends lost 8 bases at V and 0 bases at J; junction bases unmatched: 4. CDR3 coding DNA: TGTGCCAGCGCAGGGGGGGGCTCCTATAATTCACCCCTCCACTTT. Its translation is CASAGGGSYNSPLHF.

This clonotype was detected ten times or more. CDR3 residues: CASSPREAEAFF. CDR3 DNA: TGTGCCAGCAGCCCTCGAGAAGCTGAAGCTTTCTTT. The chain recombines TRBV11-2 with TRBJ1-1, with D uncertain. Germline V CDR1 and CDR2: SGHAT, FQNNGV. The length of the CDR3 is 12 residues. Trimming left V 5 bases short and J 6 bases short, with 10 bases between. Variable domain in full (rest from reference TRBV11-2 and TRBJ1-1): EAGVAQSPRYKIIEKRQSVAFWCNPISGHATLYWYQQILGQGPKLLIQFQNNGVVDDSQLPKDRFSAERLKGVDSTLKIQPAKLEDSAVYLCASSPREAEAFFGQGTRLTVV.

This clonotype has a count of ten or more. V and J are TRBV10-3 and TRBJ1-4; 7 bases match TRBD1. Germline V gene data show CDR1 as ENHRY and CDR2 as SYGVKD. J was trimmed by 8 bases and V by 3 bases; bases with no gene match: 6. There are 14 residues in the CDR3. DNA of the CDR3: TGTGCCATCAGTGAAATTGGGACAGCCGAAAAACTGTTTTTT. This encodes CAISEIGTAEKLFF.

A note on this clonotype: A much larger clone sits a single nucleotide away, making a read error possible. The chain combines TRBV29-1 with TRBJ1-4; TRBD1 is a possible D gene (5 bases). This CDR3 is built from 10 residues. Looked up from germline, CDR1 is SQVTM and CDR2 is ANQGSEA. Trimming stripped 6 bases from V and 10 bases from J, with 9 bases between. This CDR3 is CSVGGGKLFF. The CDR3 coding sequence is TGCAGCGTCGGGGGAGGAAAACTGTTTTTT. The complete variable domain, with remaining parts taken from reference TRBV29-1 and TRBJ1-4, reads SAVISQKPSRDICQRGTSLTIQCQVDSQVTMMFWYRQQPGQSLTLIATANQGSEATYESGFVIDKFPISRPNLTFSTLTVSNMSPEDSSIYLCSVGGGKLFFGSGTQLSVL.

Notes on this clonotype: A much larger clone differs by one base, so this may be a read error. The gene calls are TRBV29-1 and TRBJ1-3; no clear D. Trimming left V 2 bases short and J 7 bases short, with 12 bases between. This CDR3 comprises 13 residues. Germline assignment: CDR1 SQVTM and CDR2 ANQGSEA. The CDR3 region is CSVETDYGNTIYF. The CDR3 bases are TGCAGCGTTGAAACAGATTACGGGAACACCATATATTTT.

This clonotype has ten or more counts. The chain recombines TRBV29-1 with TRBJ2-7, with TRBD2 identical over 9 bases. Germline V gene lookup returns CDR1 SQVTM and CDR2 ANQGSEA. The CDR3 extends over 14 amino acids. V dropped 3 bases and J dropped 4; count of bases not matched to a gene: 7. Here the CDR3 reads CSVEGASGMYEQYF. The CDR3 DNA reads TGCAGCGTTGAGGGTGCTAGCGGGATGTACGAGCAGTACTTC.

The chain combines TRBV5-1 with TRBJ2-2; D is undetermined. The CDR3 contains 15 residues. V lost 4 bases and J lost 0, with 10 bases in between. Looked up from germline, CDR1 is SGHRS and CDR2 is YFSETQ. The CDR3 bases are TGCGCCAGCAGCCCGCAACACCCGAACACCGGGGAGCTGTTTTTT. It translates to CASSPQHPNTGELFF.

This clonotype was observed many times. The chain couples TRBV15 to TRBJ1-4, with D maybe TRBD1 (5 bases). Germline loops: CDR1 LNHNV, CDR2 YYDKDF (reference sequence). V was clipped by 3 bases and J by 0 bases, with 5 bases between them. The CDR3 length is 14 residues. The CDR3: CATSRTATNEKLFF. Written as DNA, the CDR3 is TGTGCCACCAGCAGGACAGCAACTAATGAAAAACTGTTTTTT. Based on the CDR3 plus reference TRBV15 and TRBJ1-4, the full variable domain is DAMVIQNPRYQVTQFGKPVTLSCSQTLNHNVMYWYQQKSSQAPKLLFHYYDKDFNNEADTPDNFQSRRPNTSFCFLDIRSPGLGDTAMYLCATSRTATNEKLFFGSGTQLSVL.

Many counts were recorded for this clonotype. The rearrangement joins TRBV29-1 to TRBJ1-1; the D gene is possibly TRBD1 (6 bases). This CDR3 is built from 15 residues. Germline CDR1 and CDR2: SQVTM and ANQGSEA. The V end was cut by 3 bases, the J end by 0 bases, with 14 bases between. As DNA, the CDR3 is TGCAGCGTTGAGTTGGTGGGGGCAATGAACACTGAAGCTTTCTTT. Residues: CSVELVGAMNTEAFF.

This clonotype was counted many times. The CDR3 DNA reads as TGTGCCAGCAGCCCCCGACGGTCCCGGGACTACGAGCAGTACTTC. Its translation is CASSPRRSRDYEQYF. V usage is TRBV7-2 and J usage is TRBJ2-7; D might be TRBD2 (5 bases). CDR1 is SGHTA and CDR2 is FQGNSA in the germline V gene. V lost 5 bases and J 3 bases, leaving 17 bases between the germline ends. This CDR3 is built from 15 residues.

This clonotype was seen at least ten times. The V call is TRBV12-3 or TRBV12-4, the J call TRBJ2-7, with D tentatively TRBD1 or TRBD2 (5 bases each). Trimming stripped 3 bases from V and 5 bases from J, with 11 bases between. CDR3 length equals 13 residues. The CDR3 DNA is TGTGCCAGCAGTTTTGGGGGTGGGAACGAGCAGTACTTC. It translates to CASSFGGGNEQYF.

This clonotype was observed a single time. With a much larger clone just one base away, this may be a read error. The conserved closing phenylalanine or tryptophan is absent in this CDR3, likely reflecting a read error. The DNA is left out, because the CDR3 cannot be placed on it with certainty; the CDR3 is given as TCRdb lists it. The rearrangement joins TRBV7-2 to TRBJ2-7; TRBD2, the table's D call, was not compared with the DNA. Germline values: CDR1 SGHTA, CDR2 FQGNSA. Including both end residues, the CDR3 is 11 amino acids long. This CDR3 reads CASSVGRLAVP.

The table lists this clonotype with many counts. V usage is TRBV24-1 and J usage is TRBJ2-6, with 7 bases matching TRBD2. Germline V gene lookup returns CDR1 KGHDR and CDR2 SFDVKD. J was trimmed by 1 base and V by 7 bases; bases with no gene match: 6. CDR3 length: 16 residues. The CDR3 loop reads CATSPGGSSGANVLTF. The CDR3 DNA reads as TGTGCCACCAGCCCCGGGGGGTCGTCTGGGGCCAACGTCCTGACTTTC.